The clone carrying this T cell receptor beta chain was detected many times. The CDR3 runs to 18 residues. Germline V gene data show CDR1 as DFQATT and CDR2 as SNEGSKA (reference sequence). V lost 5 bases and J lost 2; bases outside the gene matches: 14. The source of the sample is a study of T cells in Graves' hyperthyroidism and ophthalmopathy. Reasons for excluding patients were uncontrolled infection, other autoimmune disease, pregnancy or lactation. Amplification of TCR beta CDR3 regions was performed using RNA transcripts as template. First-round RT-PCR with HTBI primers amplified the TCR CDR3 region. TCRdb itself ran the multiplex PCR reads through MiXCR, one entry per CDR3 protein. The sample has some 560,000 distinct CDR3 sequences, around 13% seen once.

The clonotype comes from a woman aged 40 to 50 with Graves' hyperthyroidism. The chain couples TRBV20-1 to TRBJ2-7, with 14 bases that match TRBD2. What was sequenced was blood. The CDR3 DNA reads TGCAGTGCTCTAATAACCGGGACTAGCGGGAGCTCTCCCTACGAGCAGTACTTC. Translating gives CSALITGTSGSSPYEQYF.